The next 10 T cell receptor beta chains were all read from a single sample in a study of T cell responses to AZD1222 COVID-19 vaccine. Data came from immunoSEQ multiplex PCR; TCRdb stores just in-frame clones and leaves some out. The sample has around 140,000 clones, 89% seen once. The source was peripheral blood, collected on day 0 of AZD1222 vaccination. The origin of the receptors is an adult in good health.

This clone was seen only a few times. The V gene is TRBV5-1, the J gene TRBJ1-1; D unclear. The germline V gene encodes CDR1 SGHRS and CDR2 YFSETQ. Deletions cut 2 bases from V and 3 bases from J, with 8 bases between. The CDR3 sequence is 13 residues long. DNA for the CDR3: TGCGCCAGCAGCTTTGACGGCTACACTGAAGCTTTCTTT. Its protein product is CASSFDGYTEAFF. The variable domain in full, with the rest retrieved from reference TRBV5-1 and TRBJ1-1, is KAGVTQTPRYLIKTRGQQVTLSCSPISGHRSVSWYQQTPGQGLQFLFEYFSETQRNKGNFPGRFSGRQFSNSRSEMNVSTLELGDSALYLCASSFDGYTEAFFGQGTRLTVV.

V is TRBV5-4 and J is TRBJ2-6; no firm D call. V lost 0 bases and J lost 2, with 6 bases in between. Germline CDR1 and CDR2: SGHNT and YYREEE (reference sequence). The CDR3 consists of 15 residues. In DNA, the CDR3 is TGTGCCAGCAGCTTGGCCCCTACTGGGGCCAACGTCCTGACTTTC. Encoded protein: CASSLAPTGANVLTF.

Remarks on this clone: This CDR3 is also generated by other DNA sequences in the sample. The chain links TRBV19 to TRBJ1-1; unclear D gene. This CDR3 is built from 14 residues. Trimming shortened V by 2 bases and J by 1 base, and 8 bases separated the two germline ends. Germline V gene data show CDR1 as LNHDA and CDR2 as SQIVND (reference sequence). The DNA of the CDR3 is TGTGCCAGTAGTATAACCGGGAAGAACACTGAAGCTTTCTTT. Its translation: CASSITGKNTEAFF.

DNA for the CDR3: TGTGCCAGTAGTTGGGAGATCAATCAGCCCCAGCATTTT. Translated: CASSWEINQPQHF. This chain links TRBV19 with TRBJ1-5, with D uncertain. The length of the CDR3 is 13 residues. The germline gives CDR1 LNHDA, CDR2 SQIVND (reference sequence). V lost 5 bases and J 3 bases, leaving 8 bases between the germline ends.

The chain links TRBV27 to TRBJ2-7; 8 bases map to TRBD1. The CDR3 consists of 16 residues. Germline V lookup: CDR1 MNHEY, CDR2 SMNVEV (reference sequence). V lost 2 bases to trimming and J lost 4 bases; unmatched junction nucleotides: 10. The CDR3 DNA follows: TGTGCCAGCAGTTTAACCCCCGGGACAGGTGCATACGAGCAGTACTTC. Translation: CASSLTPGTGAYEQYF.

The gene calls are TRBV4-1 and TRBJ1-3; the D gene is possibly TRBD1 (5 bases). This CDR3 contains 14 residues. Germline V gene sequence: CDR1 MGHRA, CDR2 YSYEKL. The V gene lost 5 bases and the J gene lost 4 bases, with 12 bases spanning the gap. The CDR3 spells CASSDTRGGNTIYF. In nucleotides, the CDR3 is TGCGCCAGCAGCGATACGAGGGGAGGAAACACCATATATTTT.

Only one count was recorded for this clone. This sequence joins TRBV4-3 and TRBJ1-4; D is undetermined. Per the germline V gene, CDR1 is LGHNA and CDR2 is YSLEER. The CDR3 is made up of 17 amino acids. V was trimmed by 3 bases and J by 0 bases, leaving 14 bases between them. CDR3 amino acids: CASSQAGRYATNEKLFF. CDR3 nucleotides: TGCGCCAGCAGCCAGGCTGGACGGTATGCAACTAATGAAAAACTGTTTTTT.

The rearrangement joins TRBV30 to TRBJ1-2; 7 bases match TRBD1. Unmatched junction bases numbered 8, after V lost 3 bases and J lost 1 base. The CDR3 runs to 15 residues. Germline V gives CDR1 GTSNPN, CDR2 SVGIG (reference sequence). The CDR3 sequence is CAWRGGTAINYGYTF. CDR3 nucleotides: TGTGCCTGGAGGGGCGGGACAGCAATTAACTATGGCTACACCTTC. The full variable domain, its missing parts supplied by reference TRBV30 and TRBJ1-2, is SQTIHQWPATLVQPVGSPLSLECTVEGTSNPNLYWYRQAAGRGLQLLFYSVGIGQISSEVPQNLSASRPQDRQFILSSKKLLLSDSGFYLCAWRGGTAINYGYTFGSGTRLTVV.

The chain couples TRBV7-6 to TRBJ2-5; D may be TRBD2 (5 bases). The CDR3 is 15 residues long. V was cut by 1 base and J by 5 bases, with 14 bases left in between. CDR1 SGHVS and CDR2 FNYEAQ come from the germline V gene. CDR3 sequence (DNA): TGTGCCAGCAGCTTAGTACTAGACCCCCGGGAGACCCAGTACTTC. The encoded protein is CASSLVLDPRETQYF.

This rearrangement joins TRBV7-9 to TRBJ1-3, with D unresolved. CDR1 SEHNR and CDR2 FQNEAQ come from the germline V gene (reference sequence). The CDR3 sequence is 14 residues long. The ends were cut back, 5 bases at V and 1 base at J, with 9 bases in the middle. The CDR3 nucleotides are TGTGCCAGCAGCACCCCGGCATCTGGAAACACCATATATTTT. It codes for CASSTPASGNTIYF.